This T cell receptor beta chain stems from a study of cytomegalovirus exposure and HLA in healthy donors. About this clone: Its antigen is still unknown.

Study results and caveats: More than 150 TCR beta chains were listed as cytomegalovirus-associated.

Germline assignment: CDR1 SNHLY and CDR2 FYNNEI. The ends lost 3 bases at V and 1 base at J; junction bases unmatched: 5. CDR3 length equals 16 residues. The PCR contained 60 Vbeta and 13 Jbeta primers. TCRdb keeps only in-frame clones here, not all; method: immunoSEQ multiplex PCR. The profile shows approximately 69,000 clones, 74% of them singletons. Sequencing was carried out using PBMCs. This receptor was taken from a woman under 40 in good health and CMV-seropositive. This chain connects TRBV2 to TRBJ2-4, with TRBD2 matching 8 bases. CDR3 amino acids: CASSDRTSRAKNIQYF. In DNA, the CDR3 is TGTGCCAGCAGTGACAGGACTAGCCGGGCCAAAAACATTCAGTACTTC.